The source of this TCR beta chain is a study of blood T cell repertoires in COVID-19. Study-level information: The samples span acute and convalescent COVID-19 from the United States, Italy and Spain. PBMCs, B-cell-depleted T cells, or T cells provided the cDNA or gDNA that made up the material.

Authors' processing steps: Amplified reference gene primers provided the basis for estimating nucleated cell counts. The table came from immunoSEQ multiplex PCR; TCRdb's copy has only in-frame clones and leaves some out. Clonal size and the V and J genes are those of that table, whereas D and trimming came from the DNA. The sample has 120,000 to 150,000 clones, around 87% seen once. Germline lookup yields CDR1 SGHTA and CDR2 FQGNSA. The length of the CDR3 is 14 residues. Trimming took off 5 bases at V and 8 bases at J, with 13 bases between the two ends. The chain couples TRBV7-2 to TRBJ1-6, with a possible D match to TRBD1 (5 bases). The receptor was isolated from a man older than 75 with acute or convalescent COVID-19. Sequencing input: peripheral blood. This chain's CDR3 is CASSPWGGHSPLHF. Here the CDR3 DNA reads TGTGCCAGCAGCCCTTGGGGGGGACATTCACCCCTCCACTTT.